Below, 26 T cell receptor beta chains from the same sample are listed, as sequenced in a study of chemoradiotherapy in HPV16-positive cancers. Using immunoSEQ multiplex PCR, the repertoire was profiled, and TCRdb retains in-frame clones only, with some absent. This table holds more than 9,500 clones, approximately 87% found once. This sample comprised blood, obtained from a patient who underwent chemoradiotherapy. These receptors all come from a human donor with HPV-associated anogenital cancer.

Worth noting for this clone: Mismatch with germline at one junction end may stem from a read error. This rearrangement joins TRBV10-2 to TRBJ1-6, with no clear D. Per germline, CDR1 WSHSY and CDR2 SAAADI. The CDR3 totals 14 residues. In DNA form, the CDR3 reads TGCGCCAGCAGGGAGTGGGTGGATAATTCACCCCTCCACTTT. Its translation: CASREWVDNSPLHF.

V and J are TRBV6-1 and TRBJ1-5; D might be TRBD1 (6 bases). V lost 0 bases and J 4 bases, leaving 13 bases between the germline ends. The CDR3 runs 16 residues. From germline, CDR1 is MNHNS and CDR2 SASEGT. The DNA for the CDR3 is TGTGCCAGCAGTGAAGCGCGTGACAGGAAAAATCAGCCCCAGCATTTT. Translating it yields CASSEARDRKNQPQHF.

The rearrangement uses TRBV2 and TRBJ1-2, with no clear D. V shed 8 bases and J shed 4 bases, with 17 bases lying between them. Germline CDR1 is SNHLY and CDR2 is FYNNEI. The CDR3 sequence is 14 residues long. CDR3: CASSPGSDGYGYTF. CDR3 nucleotide sequence: TGTGCCAGCTCCCCCGGGTCGGACGGCTATGGCTACACCTTC.

The chain employs TRBV5-1 and TRBJ2-3; 11 bases are shared with TRBD2. Trimming took 0 bases from V and 3 from J; bases not matched to a gene: 9. The CDR3 runs 18 residues. The V gene's germline CDR1 is SGHRS and CDR2 YFSETQ. The CDR3 DNA is TGCGCCAGCAGCTTGGTTAGCGGGGGGGCCGTGTCGACAGATACGCAGTATTTT. Translating gives CASSLVSGGAVSTDTQYF.

V gene TRBV18 combines with J gene TRBJ2-1; 12 positions match TRBD1. Trimming removed 3 bases from V and 10 bases from J; junction bases left unmatched: 7. The CDR3 loop spans 15 amino acids. Per the germline V gene, CDR1 is KGHSH and CDR2 is LQKENI. The CDR3 coding sequence is TGTGCCAGCTCACCTCCGGGACAGGGGGCGAGGGAGCAGTTCTTC. Its translation: CASSPPGQGAREQFF. The full variable domain, in which reference TRBV18 and TRBJ2-1 provide the parts outside the CDR3, is NAGVMQNPRHLVRRRGQEARLRCSPMKGHSHVYWYRQLPEEGLKFMVYLQKENIIDESGMPKERFSAEFPKEGPSILRIQQVVRGDSAAYFCASSPPGQGAREQFFGPGTRLTVL.

This chain joins TRBV9 and TRBJ2-2; 8 nucleotides line up with TRBD2. The CDR3 loop spans 16 amino acids. V shed 1 base and J 1 base; nucleotides not matched to a gene: 3. The germline V gene encodes CDR1 SGDLS and CDR2 YYNGEE. The CDR3 sequence is CASSVSSGGNTGELFF. In nucleotides, the CDR3 is TGTGCCAGCAGCGTATCAAGCGGGGGGAACACCGGGGAGCTGTTTTTT.

The chain has TRBV4-3 and TRBJ1-2; 7 bases align to TRBD1. Germline lookup yields CDR1 LGHNA and CDR2 YSLEER. V lost 1 base and J lost 6; bases outside the gene matches: 5. The CDR3 sequence is 14 residues long. The CDR3 nucleotides are TGCGCCAGCAGCCAAGTCAGGCAGGGGGATGGCTACACCTTC. It yields the protein CASSQVRQGDGYTF.

The chain couples TRBV9 to TRBJ1-1; D is undetermined. The germline gives CDR1 SGDLS, CDR2 YYNGEE. V was clipped by 6 bases and J by 1 base, with 10 bases between them. The CDR3 spans 13 residues. CDR3 amino acids: CASNAWGNTEAFF. The DNA for the CDR3 is TGTGCCAGCAACGCTTGGGGGAACACTGAAGCTTTCTTT.

This clone was counted between two and nine times. The rearrangement links TRBV6-5 to TRBJ1-2; D gene uncertain. This CDR3 comprises 11 residues. Between the trimmed V and J ends, which lost 10 bases and 4 bases, there was a span of 10 bases. CDR1 is MNHEY and CDR2 is SVGAGI in the germline V gene. The CDR3 reads CATNGFYGYTF. The CDR3 DNA follows: TGTGCCACTAACGGCTTCTATGGCTACACCTTC.

The V call is TRBV19, the J call TRBJ2-3; tentative D call: TRBD2 (7 bases). CDR3 length: 15 residues. CDR1 is LNHDA and CDR2 is SQIVND in the germline V gene (reference sequence). V was clipped by 1 base and J by 4 bases, with 12 bases between them. In DNA form, the CDR3 reads TGTGCCAGTAGTATAGCAGGGGCGGGGGCAGATACGCAGTATTTT. This codes for CASSIAGAGADTQYF.

V usage is TRBV6-5 and J usage is TRBJ1-5; D is possibly TRBD1 (5 bases). The germline CDR1 and CDR2 sequences are MNHEY and SVGAGI. The CDR3 consists of 14 residues. Trimming took off 0 bases at V and 7 bases at J, with 10 bases between the two ends. Written as DNA, the CDR3 is TGTGCCAGCAGTTACTCTAGGGGAATCCAGCCCCAGCATTTT. This translates into CASSYSRGIQPQHF.

The chain links TRBV7-2 to TRBJ2-2, with D unresolved. The V end was cut by 4 bases, the J end by 4 bases, with 10 bases between. CDR1 is SGHTA, CDR2 FQGNSA, per germline. This CDR3 contains 14 residues. The CDR3 DNA sequence: TGTGCCAGCAGCTCAACAGAAGTCACCGGGGAGCTGTTTTTT. Its protein product is CASSSTEVTGELFF.

The CDR3 protein is CASSLSPTGGYGYTF. Here the CDR3 DNA reads TGTGCCAGCAGCTTGAGCCCCACAGGGGGGTATGGCTACACCTTC. V and J are TRBV5-8 and TRBJ1-2; the match to TRBD1 covers 8 bases. Trimming took 1 base from V and 5 from J; bases not matched to a gene: 7. The CDR3 is 15 amino acids. The germline CDR1 and CDR2 sequences are SGHTS and YDEGEE.

The chain uses TRBV11-2 and TRBJ2-3; TRBD2 might be the D (7 bases). The CDR3 has 14 residues. Trimming shortened V by 2 bases and J by 7 bases, and 13 bases separated the two germline ends. Germline CDR1 is SGHAT and CDR2 is FQNNGV. The CDR3 region is CASSLSGGVNTQYF. The CDR3 DNA reads TGTGCCAGCAGCTTATCGGGGGGCGTGAATACGCAGTATTTT.

The J gene is TRBJ1-2, the V gene TRBV27; D is unclear. Germline CDR1 MNHEY, CDR2 SMNVEV (reference sequence). CDR3 length equals 13 residues. V was trimmed by 2 bases and J by 2 bases, leaving 6 bases between them. The CDR3 DNA reads as TGTGCCAGCAGTTTAAACGGAAACTATGGCTACACCTTC. As protein: CASSLNGNYGYTF.

The chain carries TRBV5-1 and TRBJ1-2, with 7 bases lining up with TRBD1. Looked up from germline, CDR1 is SGHRS and CDR2 is YFSETQ. J lost 2 bases, V lost 2 bases, and 6 bases had no gene match. The CDR3 contains 15 residues. CDR3 region: CASSLGEQGNYGYTF. CDR3 DNA sequence: TGCGCCAGCAGCTTAGGGGAACAGGGGAACTATGGCTACACCTTC.

This chain uses TRBV6-5 with TRBJ1-6; maybe TRBD1 (6 bases). Germline V gene data show CDR1 as MNHEY and CDR2 as SVGAGI. The V gene lost 4 bases and the J gene lost 8 bases, with 12 bases spanning the gap. The CDR3 runs to 14 residues. Written as DNA, the CDR3 is TGTGCCAGCAGTTGGGAACAGGGACATTCACCCCTCCACTTT. Translated: CASSWEQGHSPLHF.

The V gene is TRBV5-6, the J gene TRBJ2-7, with D perhaps TRBD1 (7 bases). V was clipped by 2 bases and J by 4 bases, with 13 bases between them. CDR1 and CDR2 (germline): SGHDT, YYEEEE. The CDR3 has 14 residues. CDR3 bases: TGTGCCAGCAGCTTTCAGGGGGGCAGGTACGAGCAGTACTTC. It codes for CASSFQGGRYEQYF.

The rearrangement joins TRBV5-1 to TRBJ2-3, with 13 bases matching TRBD2. Germline V lookup: CDR1 SGHRS, CDR2 YFSETQ. J gave up 1 base and V 0 bases, and 2 bases lay outside the gene matches. The CDR3 covers 17 residues. CDR3 in DNA: TGCGCCAGCAGCTTGGGGACTAGCGGGGGTGGCACAGATACGCAGTATTTT. Amino acids: CASSLGTSGGGTDTQYF.

The chain employs TRBV6-1 and TRBJ1-2; 10 bases are a match to TRBD1. The V and J ends lost 4 bases and 0 bases, in that order; junction bases with no gene match: 8. Germline CDR1 reads MNHNS; CDR2 reads SASEGT. The CDR3 is 17 amino acids. DNA for the CDR3: TGTGCCAGCAGTGGGGGGACAGGGGCCGCCTCTAACTATGGCTACACCTTC. Protein: CASSGGTGAASNYGYTF.

The chain recombines TRBV11-1 with TRBJ2-5, with 8 bases identical to TRBD2. V lost 2 bases to trimming and J lost 2 bases; unmatched junction nucleotides: 4. The CDR3 loop spans 15 amino acids. Looked up from germline, CDR1 is SGHAT and CDR2 is FQDESV (reference sequence). In nucleotides, the CDR3 is TGTGCCAGCAGCTTACGCGGGGGGACGCAAGAGACCCAGTACTTC. Protein sequence: CASSLRGGTQETQYF.

The V and J genes are TRBV30 and TRBJ1-5, with D possibly matching TRBD1 (5 bases). Trimming took 5 bases from V and 3 from J, leaving 8 bases between them. The germline V gene encodes CDR1 GTSNPN and CDR2 SVGIG (reference sequence). This CDR3 comprises 12 residues. CDR3 residues: CAWGALNQPQHF. The CDR3 DNA follows: TGTGCCTGGGGGGCCCTCAATCAGCCCCAGCATTTT.

This chain connects TRBV5-4 to TRBJ2-5; D call uncertain. V gave up 0 bases and J gave up 1 base, with 7 bases separating them. The CDR3 is 14 amino acids. Germline lookup yields CDR1 SGHNT and CDR2 YYREEE (reference sequence). CDR3 DNA: TGTGCCAGCAGCTTGGGACGGCTCCAAGAGACCCAGTACTTC. Protein product: CASSLGRLQETQYF.

This chain links TRBV4-3 with TRBJ1-5; D is ambiguous. This CDR3 has 14 amino acids. Germline V lookup: CDR1 LGHNA, CDR2 YSLEER. V was cut by 0 bases and J by 2 bases, with 5 bases left in between. CDR3 nucleotides: TGCGCCAGCAGCCAAGACCTCGGCAATCAGCCCCAGCATTTT. The encoded protein is CASSQDLGNQPQHF.

The CDR3 region has the DNA TGTGCCAGTAGTCCTCGTTCTAGCGGGGACTACGAGCAGTACTTC. It codes for CASSPRSSGDYEQYF. The chain links TRBV19 to TRBJ2-7, with 9 bases lining up with TRBD2. Germline values: CDR1 LNHDA, CDR2 SQIVND (reference sequence). V shed 5 bases and J 3 bases; nucleotides not matched to a gene: 8. The CDR3 consists of 15 residues. Complete variable domain (other parts from reference TRBV19 and TRBJ2-7): DGGITQSPKYLFRKEGQNVTLSCEQNLNHDAMYWYRQDPGQGLRLIYYSQIVNDFQKGDIAEGYSVSREKKESFPLTVTSAQKNPTAFYLCASSPRSSGDYEQYFGPGTRLTVT.

V and J are TRBV5-8 and TRBJ1-4; D not certain. Trimming took off 0 bases at V and 8 bases at J, with 11 bases between the two ends. From germline, CDR1 is SGHTS and CDR2 YDEGEE. The CDR3 totals 14 residues. CDR3 amino acids: CASSLGRSFEKLFF. CDR3 nucleotides: TGTGCCAGCAGCTTGGGACGTAGTTTCGAAAAACTGTTTTTT.